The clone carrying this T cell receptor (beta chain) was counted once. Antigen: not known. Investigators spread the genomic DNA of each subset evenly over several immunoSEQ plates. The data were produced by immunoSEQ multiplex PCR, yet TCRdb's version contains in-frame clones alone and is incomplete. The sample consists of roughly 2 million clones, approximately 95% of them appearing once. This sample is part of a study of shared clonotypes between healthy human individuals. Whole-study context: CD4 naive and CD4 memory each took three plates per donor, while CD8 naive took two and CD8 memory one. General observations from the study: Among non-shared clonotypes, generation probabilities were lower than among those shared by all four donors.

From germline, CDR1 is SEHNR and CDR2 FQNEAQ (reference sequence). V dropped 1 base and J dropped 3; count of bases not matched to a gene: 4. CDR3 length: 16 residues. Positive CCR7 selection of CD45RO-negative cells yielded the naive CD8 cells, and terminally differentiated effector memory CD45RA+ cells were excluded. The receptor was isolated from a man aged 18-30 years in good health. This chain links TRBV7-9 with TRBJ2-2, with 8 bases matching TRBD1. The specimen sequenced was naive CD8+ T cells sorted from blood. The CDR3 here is CASSLEDRADTGELFF. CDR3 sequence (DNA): TGTGCCAGCAGCTTAGAGGACAGGGCGGACACCGGGGAGCTGTTTTTT.